Sequencing of this TCR beta chain was carried out in a study of technical replicates of blood from a handful of donors. CDR3 length: 16 amino acids. Germline lookup yields CDR1 SGDLS and CDR2 YYNGEE. With V trimmed by 4 bases and J by 3 bases, 9 bases remained unmatched. The repertoire was sequenced with immunoSEQ multiplex PCR; TCRdb's copy has only in-frame clones and lacks some. The table includes 72,000 or so clones, roughly 94% detected once. The source is a human donor in good health. This chain connects TRBV9 to TRBJ2-2; 7 positions match TRBD1. Specimen: T cells isolated from PBMCs. CDR3 in DNA: TGTGCCAGCAGCCCGCGGACAGGCCCCTACACCGGGGAGCTGTTTTTT. The encoded protein is CASSPRTGPYTGELFF.